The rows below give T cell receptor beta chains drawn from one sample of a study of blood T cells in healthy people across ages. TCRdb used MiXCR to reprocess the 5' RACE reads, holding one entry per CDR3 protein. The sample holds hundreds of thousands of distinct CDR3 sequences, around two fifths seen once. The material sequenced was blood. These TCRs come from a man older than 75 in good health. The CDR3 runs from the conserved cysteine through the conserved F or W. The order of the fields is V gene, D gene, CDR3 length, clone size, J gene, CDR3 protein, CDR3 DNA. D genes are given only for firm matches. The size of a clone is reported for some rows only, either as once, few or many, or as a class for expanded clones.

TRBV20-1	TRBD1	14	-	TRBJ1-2	CSARDLTGGFGYTF	TGCAGTGCTAGAGATCTGACAGGGGGTTTTGGCTACACCTTC
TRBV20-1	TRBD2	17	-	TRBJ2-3	CSAWTSGGFSSTDTQYF	TGCAGTGCTTGGACTAGCGGGGGGTTCTCTAGCACAGATACGCAGTATTTT
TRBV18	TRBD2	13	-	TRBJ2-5	CASGTRPTFGQYF	TGTGCCAGCGGGACTAGACCGACGTTCGGGCAGTACTTC
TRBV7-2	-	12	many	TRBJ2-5	CASSLVKETQYF	TGTGCCAGCAGCTTAGTGAAAGAGACCCAGTACTTC
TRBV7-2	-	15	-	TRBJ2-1	CASSLGDLSYNEQFF	TGTGCCAGCAGCTTGGGGGATCTCTCCTACAATGAGCAGTTCTTC
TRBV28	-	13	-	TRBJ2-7	CASGTSRSYEHYF	TGTGCCAGTGGGACATCACGCTCCTACGAGCATTACTTC
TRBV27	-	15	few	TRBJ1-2	CASSLFIGPNYGYTF	TGTGCCAGCAGTTTATTTATCGGTCCCAACTATGGCTACACCTTC
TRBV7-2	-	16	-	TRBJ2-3	CASSRKSRTDTDTQYF	TGTGCCAGCAGTCGGAAAAGCAGGACAGACACAGATACGCAGTATTTT
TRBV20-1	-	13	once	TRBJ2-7	CSARPGGLYEQYF	TGCAGTGCTAGGCCCGGGGGCCTCTACGAGCAGTACTTC
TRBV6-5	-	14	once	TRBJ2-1	CASSPTGTRNEQFF	TGTGCCAGCAGTCCGACAGGTACGCGTAATGAGCAGTTCTTC
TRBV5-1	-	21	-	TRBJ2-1	CAGSQLLLRGTYRSSNHEQFF	TGCGCCGGCAGCCAACTCTTACTACGAGGGACATACAGGTCGTCGAACCATGAGCAGTTCTTC
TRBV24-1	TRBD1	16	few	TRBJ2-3	CATSEGDRGRADTQYF	TGTGCCACCAGTGAGGGGGACAGGGGGCGTGCAGATACGCAGTATTTT
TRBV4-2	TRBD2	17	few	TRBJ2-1	CASSQLRGTSSYNEQFF	TGTGCCAGCAGCCAGCTTAGAGGGACTAGCTCCTACAATGAGCAGTTCTTC